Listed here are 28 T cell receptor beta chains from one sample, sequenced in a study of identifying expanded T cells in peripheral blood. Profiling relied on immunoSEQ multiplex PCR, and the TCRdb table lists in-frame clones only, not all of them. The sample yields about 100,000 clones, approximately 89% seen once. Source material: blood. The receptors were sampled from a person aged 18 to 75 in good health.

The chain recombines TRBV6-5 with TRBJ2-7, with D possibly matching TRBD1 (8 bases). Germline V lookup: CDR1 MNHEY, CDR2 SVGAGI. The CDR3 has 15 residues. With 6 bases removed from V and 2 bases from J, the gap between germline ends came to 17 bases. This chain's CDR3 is CASRGGGTGTYEQYF. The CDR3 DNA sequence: TGTGCCAGCAGAGGGGGGGGGACAGGTACCTACGAGCAGTACTTC.

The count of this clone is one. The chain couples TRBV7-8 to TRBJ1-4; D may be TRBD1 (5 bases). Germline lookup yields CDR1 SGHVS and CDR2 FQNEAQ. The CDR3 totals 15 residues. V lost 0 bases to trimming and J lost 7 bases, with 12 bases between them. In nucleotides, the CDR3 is TGTGCCAGCAGCTTAGCATTGGGGGGGGGTGAAAAACTGTTTTTT. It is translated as CASSLALGGGEKLFF.

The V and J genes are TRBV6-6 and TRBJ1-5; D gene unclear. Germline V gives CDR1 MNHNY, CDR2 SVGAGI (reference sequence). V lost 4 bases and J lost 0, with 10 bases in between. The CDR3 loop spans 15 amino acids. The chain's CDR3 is CASSLGRDSNQPQHF. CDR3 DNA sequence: TGTGCCAGCAGTTTGGGTCGGGATAGCAATCAGCCCCAGCATTTT.

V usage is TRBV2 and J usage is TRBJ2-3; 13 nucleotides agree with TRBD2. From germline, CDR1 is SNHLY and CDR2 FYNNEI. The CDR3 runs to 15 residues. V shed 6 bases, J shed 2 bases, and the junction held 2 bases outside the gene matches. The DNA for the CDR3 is TGTGCCAGCAGCGGACTAGCGGGGGACACAGATACGCAGTATTTT. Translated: CASSGLAGDTDTQYF.

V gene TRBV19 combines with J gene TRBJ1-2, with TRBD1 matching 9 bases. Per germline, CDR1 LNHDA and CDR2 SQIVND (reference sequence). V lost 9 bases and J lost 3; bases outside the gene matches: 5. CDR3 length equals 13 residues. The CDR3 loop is CASRDRVYYGYTF. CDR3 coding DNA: TGTGCCAGCCGGGACAGGGTCTACTATGGCTACACCTTC.

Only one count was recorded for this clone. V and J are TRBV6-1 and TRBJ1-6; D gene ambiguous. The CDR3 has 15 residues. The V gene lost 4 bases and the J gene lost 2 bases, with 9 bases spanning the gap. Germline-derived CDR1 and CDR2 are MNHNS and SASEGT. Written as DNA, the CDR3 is TGTGCCAGCAGTGTGGCAGAGGCCTATAATTCACCCCTCCACTTT. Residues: CASSVAEAYNSPLHF.

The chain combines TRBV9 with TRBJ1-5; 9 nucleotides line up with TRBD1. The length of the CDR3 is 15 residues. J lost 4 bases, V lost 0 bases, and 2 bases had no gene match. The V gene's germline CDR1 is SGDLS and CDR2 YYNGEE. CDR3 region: CASSVGDRENQPQHF. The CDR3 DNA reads TGTGCCAGCAGCGTAGGGGACAGGGAGAATCAGCCCCAGCATTTT.

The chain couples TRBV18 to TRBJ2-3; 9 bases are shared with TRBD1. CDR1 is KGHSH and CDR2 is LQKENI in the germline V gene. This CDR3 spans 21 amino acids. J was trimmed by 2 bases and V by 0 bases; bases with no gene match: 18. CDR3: CASSPPGQGRGETGFTDTQYF. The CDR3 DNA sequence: TGTGCCAGCTCACCACCGGGACAGGGACGTGGGGAAACGGGGTTCACAGATACGCAGTATTTT. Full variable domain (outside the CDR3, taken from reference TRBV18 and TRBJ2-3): NAGVMQNPRHLVRRRGQEARLRCSPMKGHSHVYWYRQLPEEGLKFMVYLQKENIIDESGMPKERFSAEFPKEGPSILRIQQVVRGDSAAYFCASSPPGQGRGETGFTDTQYFGPGTRLTVL.

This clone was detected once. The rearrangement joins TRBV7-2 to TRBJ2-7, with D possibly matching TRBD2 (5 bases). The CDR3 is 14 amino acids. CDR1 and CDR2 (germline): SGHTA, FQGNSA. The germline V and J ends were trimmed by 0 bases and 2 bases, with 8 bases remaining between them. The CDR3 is CASSLAYGTYEQYF. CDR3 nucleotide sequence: TGTGCCAGCAGCTTAGCGTACGGGACCTACGAGCAGTACTTC.

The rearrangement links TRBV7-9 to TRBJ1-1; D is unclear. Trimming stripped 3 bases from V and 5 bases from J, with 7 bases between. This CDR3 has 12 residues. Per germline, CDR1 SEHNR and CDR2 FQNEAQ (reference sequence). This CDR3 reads CASSFQSTEAFF. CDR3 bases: TGTGCCAGCAGCTTCCAGTCTACTGAAGCTTTCTTT.

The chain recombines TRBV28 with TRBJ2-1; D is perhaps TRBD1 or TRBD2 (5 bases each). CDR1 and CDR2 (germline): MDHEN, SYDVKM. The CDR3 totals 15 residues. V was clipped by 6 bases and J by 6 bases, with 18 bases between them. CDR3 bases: TGTGCCAGCAGCGGGTTGGGACGAAATCGCAATGAGCAGTTCTTC. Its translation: CASSGLGRNRNEQFF. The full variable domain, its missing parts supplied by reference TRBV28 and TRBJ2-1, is DVKVTQSSRYLVKRTGEKVFLECVQDMDHENMFWYRQDPGLGLRLIYFSYDVKMKEKGDIPEGYSVSREKKERFSLILESASTNQTSMYLCASSGLGRNRNEQFFGPGTRLTVL.

This chain's CDR3 is CASSLTRSQPQHF. The CDR3 nucleotides read TGTGCCAGCAGCTTAACTCGTAGCCAGCCCCAGCATTTT. This rearrangement joins TRBV5-6 to TRBJ1-5, with D unresolved. CDR1 is SGHDT, CDR2 YYEEEE, per germline. Trimming removed 2 bases from V and 7 bases from J, with 10 bases in between. The CDR3 consists of 13 residues.

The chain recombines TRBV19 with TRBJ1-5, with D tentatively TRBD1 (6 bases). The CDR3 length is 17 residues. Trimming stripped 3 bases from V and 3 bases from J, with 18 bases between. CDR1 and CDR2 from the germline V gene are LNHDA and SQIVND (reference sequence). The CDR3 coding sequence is TGTGCCAGTAGTATCGGCCGCAGGGGCCTTGACAATCAGCCCCAGCATTTT. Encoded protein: CASSIGRRGLDNQPQHF.

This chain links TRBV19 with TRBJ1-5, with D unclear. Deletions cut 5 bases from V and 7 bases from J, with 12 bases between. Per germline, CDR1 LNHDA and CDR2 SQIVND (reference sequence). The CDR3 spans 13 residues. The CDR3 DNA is TGTGCCAGTAGTCCGGACTTATTACAGCCCCAGCATTTT. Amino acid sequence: CASSPDLLQPQHF.

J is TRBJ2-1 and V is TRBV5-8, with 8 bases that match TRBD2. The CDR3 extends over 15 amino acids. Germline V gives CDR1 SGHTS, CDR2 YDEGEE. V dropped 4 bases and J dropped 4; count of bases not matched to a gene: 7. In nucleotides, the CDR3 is TGTGCCAGCAGCCTCTCTAGCGGGTCGTACAATGAGCAGTTCTTC. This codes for CASSLSSGSYNEQFF.

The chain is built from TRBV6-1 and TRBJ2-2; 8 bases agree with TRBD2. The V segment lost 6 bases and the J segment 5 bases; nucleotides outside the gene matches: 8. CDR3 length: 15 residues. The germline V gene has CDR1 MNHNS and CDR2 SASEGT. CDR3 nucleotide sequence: TGTGCCAGCAGCGGGACTAGTCTACGGACCGGGGAGCTGTTTTTT. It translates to CASSGTSLRTGELFF.

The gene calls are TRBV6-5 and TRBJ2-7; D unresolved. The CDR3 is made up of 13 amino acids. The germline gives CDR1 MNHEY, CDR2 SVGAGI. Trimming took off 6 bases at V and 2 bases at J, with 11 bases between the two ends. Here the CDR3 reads CASSLRTTYEQYF. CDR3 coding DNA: TGTGCCAGCAGCCTCCGTACTACCTACGAGCAGTACTTC.

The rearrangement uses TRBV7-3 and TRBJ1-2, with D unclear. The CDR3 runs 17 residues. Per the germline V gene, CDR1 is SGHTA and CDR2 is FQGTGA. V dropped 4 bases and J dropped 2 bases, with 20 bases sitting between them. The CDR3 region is CASSSFGPSGDNYGYTF. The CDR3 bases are TGTGCCAGCAGCTCCTTTGGTCCCTCGGGAGACAACTATGGCTACACCTTC.

This CDR3 reads CASITSGGYGYTF. CDR3 sequence (DNA): TGTGCCAGTATTACATCAGGAGGCTATGGCTACACCTTC. The chain has TRBV19 and TRBJ1-2; no clear D gene. The CDR3 has 13 amino acids. The germline V gene encodes CDR1 LNHDA and CDR2 SQIVND (reference sequence). The V end lost 7 bases, the J end lost 4 bases, and 13 bases lay between the germline ends. Full variable domain (rest looked up from reference TRBV19 and TRBJ1-2): DGGITQSPKYLFRKEGQNVTLSCEQNLNHDAMYWYRQDPGQGLRLIYYSQIVNDFQKGDIAEGYSVSREKKESFPLTVTSAQKNPTAFYLCASITSGGYGYTFGSGTRLTVV.

In DNA form, the CDR3 reads TGCGCCAGCAGCCCGCGGACAGTTGGAAACACCATATATTTT. The encoded protein is CASSPRTVGNTIYF. V usage is TRBV5-1 and J usage is TRBJ1-3, with D perhaps matching TRBD1 (6 bases). Germline CDR1 is SGHRS and CDR2 is YFSETQ. V lost 4 bases and J 3 bases, leaving 11 bases between the germline ends. The CDR3 covers 14 residues.

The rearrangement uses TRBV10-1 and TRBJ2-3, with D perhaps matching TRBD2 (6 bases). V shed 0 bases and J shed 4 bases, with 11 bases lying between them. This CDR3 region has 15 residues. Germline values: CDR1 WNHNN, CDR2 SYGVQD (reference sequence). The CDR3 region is CASSESGGPADTQYF. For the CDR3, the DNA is TGCGCCAGCAGTGAGTCCGGGGGTCCCGCAGATACGCAGTATTTT.

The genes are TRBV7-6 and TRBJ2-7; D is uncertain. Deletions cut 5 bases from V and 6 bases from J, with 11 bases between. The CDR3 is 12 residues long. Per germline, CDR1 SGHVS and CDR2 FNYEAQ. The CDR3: CASSLEPGEQYF. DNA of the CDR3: TGTGCCAGCAGCCTGGAGCCCGGCGAGCAGTACTTC.

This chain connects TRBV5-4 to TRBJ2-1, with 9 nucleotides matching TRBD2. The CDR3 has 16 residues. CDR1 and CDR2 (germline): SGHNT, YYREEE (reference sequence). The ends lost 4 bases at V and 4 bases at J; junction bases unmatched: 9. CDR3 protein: CASSHTAGGAYNEQFF. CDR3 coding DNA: TGTGCCAGCAGCCATACAGCGGGAGGCGCGTACAATGAGCAGTTCTTC.

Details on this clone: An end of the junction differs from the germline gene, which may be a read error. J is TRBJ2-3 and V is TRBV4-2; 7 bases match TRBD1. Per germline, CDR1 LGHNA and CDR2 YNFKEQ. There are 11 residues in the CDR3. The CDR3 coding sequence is TGTGCCAGCAGCCAGGATGGACAGGCCGTTTTT. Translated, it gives CASSQDGQAVF.

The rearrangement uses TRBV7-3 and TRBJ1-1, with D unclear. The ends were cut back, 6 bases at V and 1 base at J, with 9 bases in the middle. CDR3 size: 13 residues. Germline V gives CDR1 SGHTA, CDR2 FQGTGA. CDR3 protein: CASSQTQNTEAFF. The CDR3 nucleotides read TGTGCCAGCAGTCAAACCCAGAACACTGAAGCTTTCTTT.

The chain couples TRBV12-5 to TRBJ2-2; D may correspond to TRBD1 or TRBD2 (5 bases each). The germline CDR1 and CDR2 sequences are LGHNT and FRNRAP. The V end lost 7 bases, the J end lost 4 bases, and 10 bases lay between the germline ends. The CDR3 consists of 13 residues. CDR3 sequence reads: CASARDLTGELFF. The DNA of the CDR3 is TGTGCTAGTGCTCGGGACCTCACCGGGGAGCTGTTTTTT.

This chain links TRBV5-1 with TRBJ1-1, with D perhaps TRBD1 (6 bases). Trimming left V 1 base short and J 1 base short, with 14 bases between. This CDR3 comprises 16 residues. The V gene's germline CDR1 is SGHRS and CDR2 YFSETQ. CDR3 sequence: CASSLITGNPNTEAFF. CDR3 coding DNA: TGCGCCAGCAGCTTGATTACAGGGAACCCGAACACTGAAGCTTTCTTT. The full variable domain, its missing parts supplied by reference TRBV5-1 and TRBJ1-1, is KAGVTQTPRYLIKTRGQQVTLSCSPISGHRSVSWYQQTPGQGLQFLFEYFSETQRNKGNFPGRFSGRQFSNSRSEMNVSTLELGDSALYLCASSLITGNPNTEAFFGQGTRLTVV.

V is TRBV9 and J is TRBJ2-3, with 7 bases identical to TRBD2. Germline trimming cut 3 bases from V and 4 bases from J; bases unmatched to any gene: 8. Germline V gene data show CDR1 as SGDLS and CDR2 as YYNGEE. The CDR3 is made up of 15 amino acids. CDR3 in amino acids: CASSETSLGPDTQYF. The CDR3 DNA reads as TGTGCCAGCAGCGAGACTAGCCTAGGTCCAGATACGCAGTATTTT.